Below are 16 T cell receptor beta chains sequenced from a single sample in a study of identifying expanded T cells in peripheral blood. Clones were sequenced by immunoSEQ multiplex PCR, and TCRdb holds only the in-frame ones, with some missing. Here the sample spans 70,000 or so clones, 90% being singletons. What was sequenced was blood. All receptors derive from a person aged 18 to 75 in good health.

Here the CDR3 DNA reads TGTGCCAGCTCACCAGGGAATGGCGAGACCCAGTACTTC. It codes for CASSPGNGETQYF. The chain couples TRBV18 to TRBJ2-5; D not certain. The CDR3 spans 13 residues. Trimming pared 2 bases from V and 5 bases from J, leaving 9 bases between. CDR1 is KGHSH and CDR2 is LQKENI in the germline V gene.

This chain joins TRBV18 and TRBJ2-2, with D perhaps given as TRBD1 or TRBD2 (5 bases each). The CDR3 covers 14 residues. CDR1 and CDR2 from the germline V gene are KGHSH and LQKENI. V lost 8 bases and J 1 base, leaving 11 bases between the germline ends. Written as DNA, the CDR3 is TGTGCCAGCACGGGGACGGTGAACACCGGGGAGCTGTTTTTT. Protein product: CASTGTVNTGELFF.

The V gene is TRBV27, the J gene TRBJ1-1; D is perhaps TRBD1 (6 bases). Germline V lookup: CDR1 MNHEY, CDR2 SMNVEV (reference sequence). This CDR3 is built from 13 residues. V was trimmed by 2 bases and J by 4 bases, leaving 8 bases between them. The CDR3 DNA reads as TGTGCCAGCAGTTTACGGGGGCCCACTGAAGCTTTCTTT. This translates into CASSLRGPTEAFF.

The V call is TRBV7-5, the J call TRBJ2-7; the table calls TRBD2, which could not be checked here. TRBV7-5 is tagged as a pseudogene. CDR3 size: 13 residues. The CDR3 DNA reads as TGTGCCAGAAGCTCGCGGGTCTCCTACGAGCAGTACTTC. Residues: CARSSRVSYEQYF.

This CDR3 is CSVDRGGTDTQYF. DNA of the CDR3: TGCAGCGTTGATCGGGGGGGCACAGATACGCAGTATTTT. This sequence joins TRBV29-1 and TRBJ2-3, with 7 nucleotides matching TRBD2. Germline V CDR1 and CDR2: SQVTM, ANQGSEA. CDR3 length: 13 amino acids. The junction had 1 base not matched to a gene; V was cut back by 3 bases and J by 1 base.

This chain links TRBV30 with TRBJ1-5, with a tentative D call TRBD1 (6 bases). The CDR3 covers 13 residues. CDR1 is GTSNPN and CDR2 is SVGIG in the germline V gene (reference sequence). V was pared by 1 base and J by 5 bases, with 9 bases between. CDR3 in DNA: TGTGCCTGGAGTGGAGACAGGTATCAGCCCCAGCATTTT. Its translation is CAWSGDRYQPQHF.

V gene TRBV7-6 combines with J gene TRBJ2-1; a possible D gene is TRBD2 (5 bases). Germline V gene data show CDR1 as SGHVS and CDR2 as FNYEAQ. Trimming pared 5 bases from V and 10 bases from J, leaving 12 bases between. The CDR3 is made up of 12 amino acids. The CDR3 nucleotides read TGTGCCAGCAGCAACCCCGAGCGGGAGCAGTTCTTC. It specifies CASSNPEREQFF. Full variable domain (remainder filled in from reference TRBV7-6 and TRBJ2-1): GAGVSQSPRYKVTKRGQDVALRCDPISGHVSLYWYRQALGQGPEFLTYFNYEAQQDKSGLPNDRFSAERPEGSISTLTIQRTEQRDSAMYRCASSNPEREQFFGPGTRLTVL.

This chain uses TRBV6-6 with TRBJ2-6, with no clear D. The CDR3 loop spans 15 amino acids. Germline CDR1 is MNHNY and CDR2 is SVGAGI (reference sequence). The V and J ends lost 6 bases and 0 bases respectively, with 9 bases between them. In nucleotides, the CDR3 is TGTGCCAGCAGCCCCTTAGCCTCTGGGGCCAACGTCCTGACTTTC. It translates to CASSPLASGANVLTF.

The chain combines TRBV28 with TRBJ2-7; the match to TRBD2 covers 7 bases. This CDR3 region has 18 residues. V trimming: 3 bases; J trimming: 4 bases; junction bases outside the gene matches: 18. The germline V gene has CDR1 MDHEN and CDR2 SYDVKM. CDR3 sequence: CASSFRGVQRGASYEQYF. The CDR3 DNA is TGTGCCAGCAGTTTTCGGGGGGTACAGCGGGGCGCATCTTACGAGCAGTACTTC.

The V call is TRBV6-6, the J call TRBJ2-7, with D unclear. The CDR3 has 12 amino acids. The V gene lost 8 bases and the J gene lost 0 bases, with 8 bases spanning the gap. Germline V gene lookup returns CDR1 MNHNY and CDR2 SVGAGI (reference sequence). CDR3 DNA sequence: TGTGCCAGCGCCAGGAGCTCCTACGAGCAGTACTTC. As protein: CASARSSYEQYF.

CDR3 bases: TGTGCCAGCAGCTTGGGGGTGGTGGGGGCCAGTGAGCAGTTCTTC. As protein: CASSLGVVGASEQFF. V is TRBV5-6 and J is TRBJ2-1; the D gene is possibly TRBD1 (6 bases). The CDR3 is 15 amino acids. V was trimmed by 0 bases and J by 9 bases, leaving 16 bases between them. CDR1 and CDR2 from the germline V gene are SGHDT and YYEEEE.

The chain couples TRBV28 to TRBJ1-1; D possibly corresponds to TRBD1 (6 bases). Germline values: CDR1 MDHEN, CDR2 SYDVKM. V lost 3 bases to trimming and J lost 3 bases, with 11 bases between them. The CDR3 runs to 14 residues. CDR3 sequence (DNA): TGTGCCAGCAGTTTGTTGGGACAAGACACTGAAGCTTTCTTT. It specifies CASSLLGQDTEAFF.

The chain combines TRBV9 with TRBJ2-7; no clear D gene. The length of the CDR3 is 14 residues. Trimming removed 3 bases from V and 3 bases from J, with 13 bases in between. Germline V gene lookup returns CDR1 SGDLS and CDR2 YYNGEE. Here the CDR3 reads CASSARAVSYEQYF. The DNA of the CDR3 is TGTGCCAGCAGCGCCCGGGCCGTAAGCTACGAGCAGTACTTC.

This clone has a handful of counts. This chain joins TRBV11-2 and TRBJ1-6; D gene uncertain. The V gene's germline CDR1 is SGHAT and CDR2 FQNNGV. The V end was cut by 2 bases, the J end by 7 bases, with 9 bases between. The CDR3 is 14 residues long. The CDR3 DNA reads TGTGCCAGCAGCTTAAATGGGCCCAATTCACCCCTCCACTTT. This encodes CASSLNGPNSPLHF.

The chain couples TRBV7-2 to TRBJ2-5; no reliable D call. The length of the CDR3 is 13 residues. Germline-derived CDR1 and CDR2 are SGHTA and FQGNSA. Trimming left V 0 bases short and J 4 bases short, with 6 bases between. CDR3 amino acids: CASSLAPRETQYF. DNA of the CDR3: TGTGCCAGCAGCTTAGCCCCAAGAGAGACCCAGTACTTC.

The V call is TRBV7-2, the J call TRBJ2-7, with 9 nucleotides matching TRBD1. The germline V gene encodes CDR1 SGHTA and CDR2 FQGNSA. The CDR3 loop spans 13 amino acids. Losses at the gene ends were 5 bases for V and 3 bases for J; bases not matched to a gene: 2. The CDR3 reads CASSRDRDYEQYF. The CDR3 coding sequence is TGTGCCAGCAGCCGGGACAGGGACTACGAGCAGTACTTC.